Listed below are T cell receptor beta chains from one sample, sequenced in a study of PD-1 blockade in classical Hodgkin lymphoma. This table comes from immunoSEQ multiplex PCR, and its TCRdb copy is limited to in-frame clones, with some not included. The repertoire holds about 39,000 clones, roughly 78% seen once, with roughly a third in the top ten. The source material was peripheral blood mononuclear cells (PBMCs), sampled before the fourth cycle of nivolumab. All receptors derive from a human donor with classical Hodgkin lymphoma. Each CDR3 is given with its conserved first and last residue. The D gene is left open where the match is weak. Expanded clones get a size class; other rows say once, few or many, or leave the size out.

CDR3 DNA	CDR3 protein	D gene	clone size	V gene	J gene
TGCGCCAGCAGCTTGGCCCCAGCAGGGATCTACAATGAGCAGTTCTTC	CASSLAPAGIYNEQFF	.	.	TRBV5-1	TRBJ2-1
TGTGCCAGCAGTGAAGGGGCGAACACCGGGGAGCTGTTTTTT	CASSEGANTGELFF	.	.	TRBV2	TRBJ2-2
TGTGCCAGCAGCTTAGGCGCGACACAAAATCAGCCCCAGCATTTT	CASSLGATQNQPQHF	.	few	TRBV7-2	TRBJ1-5
TGTGCCAGTAGTATGGCGGGGGGTAAGAGTCAGCCCCAGCATTTT	CASSMAGGKSQPQHF	.	.	TRBV19	TRBJ1-5
TGTGCCAGCTCACCACACGTGGATCCGGGCACTGAAGCTTTCTTT	CASSPHVDPGTEAFF	.	.	TRBV18	TRBJ1-1
TGTGCCAGCAGCTTAGTCGGGACAGGGGGCAACTATGGCTACACCTTC	CASSLVGTGGNYGYTF	TRBD1	.	TRBV7-2	TRBJ1-2
TGTGCCAGCAGCTTAGAACAGGGGGGAAGCTCCTATAATTCACCCCTCCACTTT	CASSLEQGGSSYNSPLHF	TRBD1	.	TRBV11-3	TRBJ1-6
TGTGCCAGCACCCCTCGGGGGGCAGCTACCTACGAGCAGTACTTC	CASTPRGAATYEQYF	.	.	TRBV28	TRBJ2-7
TGCAGTGCTAGAGGGGTTGAAGCTTTCTTT	CSARGVEAFF	.	.	TRBV20-1	TRBJ1-1
TGTGCCAGCAGCGTAGCGGGGGGAGGCACAGATACGCAGTATTTT	CASSVAGGGTDTQYF	TRBD2	.	TRBV9	TRBJ2-3
TGTGCCAGCAGCTTATCCGGCCAGGCGGAGACCCAGTACTTC	CASSLSGQAETQYF	.	.	TRBV7-9	TRBJ2-5
TGCGCCAGCAGCCCGGACAGGGGGAACTATGGCTACACCTTC	CASSPDRGNYGYTF	TRBD1	.	TRBV5-1	TRBJ1-2
TGCAGCGTTGCTCAGGGAGGCTACACCTTC	CSVAQGGYTF	.	.	TRBV29-1	TRBJ1-2
TGCGCCAGCAGCCAAGGGACCCCAGACAACTATGGCTACACCTTC	CASSQGTPDNYGYTF	.	.	TRBV4-3	TRBJ1-2
TGTGCCAGCATACCACGGGTCATTATGAACACTGAAGCTTTCTTT	CASIPRVIMNTEAFF	.	.	TRBV28	TRBJ1-1
TGTGCCAGCAGCCGGGGGTCGGGAGACCAAGAGACCCAGTACTTC	CASSRGSGDQETQYF	.	.	TRBV7-9	TRBJ2-5
TGCGCCAGCAGCCAAGCACAGGGGGCCGAGACCCAGTACTTC	CASSQAQGAETQYF	TRBD1	.	TRBV4-3	TRBJ2-5
TGTGCCAGCAGCTTCGCCGGGACAGGCGGCCGCGAGCAGTACTTC	CASSFAGTGGREQYF	TRBD1	.	TRBV5-6	TRBJ2-7
TGTGCCAGCAGTCGACAGGGGGGACTTGATAATGAGCAGTTCTTC	CASSRQGGLDNEQFF	TRBD1	.	TRBV6-4	TRBJ2-1
TGCGCCAGCAGCTTGGTCGAGACCGCGGACGGGGAGCTGTTTTTT	CASSLVETADGELFF	.	once	TRBV5-1	TRBJ2-2
TGCGCCAGCAGCCCAGGGACCCTGACACTTGGCGCTGAAGCTTTCTTT	CASSPGTLTLGAEAFF	.	.	TRBV5-1	TRBJ1-1
TGTGCCAGCAGCTGGAGACAGGGGGACTACGAGCAGTACTTC	CASSWRQGDYEQYF	TRBD1	.	TRBV11-2	TRBJ2-7
TGTGCCAGCTCACCCATCGTGGGAATCCAAGAGACCCAGTACTTC	CASSPIVGIQETQYF	.	.	TRBV18	TRBJ2-5
TGTGCCAGCAGTCCCAGTGGGACAAGGGGCTTCTTT	CASSPSGTRGFF	.	.	TRBV6-6	TRBJ1-1
TGTGCCAGCAGTCCCCGTAAGGTAAGCTCCTACGAGCAGTACTTC	CASSPRKVSSYEQYF	.	.	TRBV27	TRBJ2-7
TGTGCCAGCAGCTCGACAGGGTCCTCTGGAAACACCATATATTTT	CASSSTGSSGNTIYF	TRBD1	.	TRBV7-8	TRBJ1-3
TGTGCCAGCGAGGCCAGCGGGGGGGCAAATGAGCAGTTCTTC	CASEASGGANEQFF	TRBD2	.	TRBV6-1	TRBJ2-1
TGTGCCAGCAGCTTCGCTCGTGGGGGCGATCAGCCCCAGCATTTT	CASSFARGGDQPQHF	.	.	TRBV7-2	TRBJ1-5
TGTGCCAGCAGTTCAATAGCGGCTCTCGGGGAGCAGTTCTTC	CASSSIAALGEQFF	.	.	TRBV28	TRBJ2-1
TGTGCCAGCAGCATTGGGACAGGGGGACCCTACGAGCAGTACTTC	CASSIGTGGPYEQYF	TRBD1	.	TRBV11-2	TRBJ2-7
TGCGCCAGCAGCTTGTGGGGGGCCGGTGAAAAACTGTTTTTT	CASSLWGAGEKLFF	.	.	TRBV5-1	TRBJ1-4
TGCGCCAGCAGCCAAGGAATTGGACCAAATGGCTACACCTTC	CASSQGIGPNGYTF	.	.	TRBV4-3	TRBJ1-2
TGTGCCACCAGCAGAGGAAGTTCAGGTACGACCCCCCAGCAGTTCTTC	CATSRGSSGTTPQQFF	.	once	TRBV15	TRBJ2-1
TGTGCCAGCAGCGTTGTAGAGACCCAGTACTTC	CASSVVETQYF	.	.	TRBV7-9	TRBJ2-5
TGTGCCAGCAGCCAAGAGTGGGGGGGAGGAACTGAAGCTTTCTTT	CASSQEWGGGTEAFF	.	few	TRBV14	TRBJ1-1
TGTGCCAGTAGTGAACAGTCACGGACAGGAAGAGGATCACCCCTCCACTTT	CASSEQSRTGRGSPLHF	TRBD1	.	TRBV19	TRBJ1-6
TGTGCTAGTGGTTTGGGGGTTGACAGGTTAAATCAGCCCCAGCATTTT	CASGLGVDRLNQPQHF	.	.	TRBV12-5	TRBJ1-5
TGTGCCAGCAGACTCGATCACAGGGACACTGAAGCTTTCTTT	CASRLDHRDTEAFF	.	few	TRBV7-2	TRBJ1-1
TGTGCCGGATCGACAGGGGACTATGGCTACACCTTC	CAGSTGDYGYTF	TRBD1	few	TRBV18	TRBJ1-2
TGCAGCGTAGCGACAGGGGAATATCAGCCCCAGCATTTT	CSVATGEYQPQHF	TRBD1	.	TRBV29-1	TRBJ1-5
TGTGCCAGCTCACTGGGACAGGGGTGGACTGAAGCTTTCTTT	CASSLGQGWTEAFF	TRBD1	few	TRBV18	TRBJ1-1
TGCGCCAGCAGCTTAGGTCAGGGAGGCTATGGCTACACCTTC	CASSLGQGGYGYTF	.	.	TRBV5-1	TRBJ1-2
TGCGCCAGTTCACCCACTTCGGACAGGGTGGAGGAGACCCAGTACTTC	CASSPTSDRVEETQYF	TRBD1	.	TRBV5-1	TRBJ2-5
TGTGCCAGCAGCGAGGGACTAGCGGAGTACAATGAGCAGTTCTTC	CASSEGLAEYNEQFF	TRBD2	.	TRBV4-2	TRBJ2-1
TGTGCCAGCAGCTTTAGTGCCGACACTGAAGCTTTCTTT	CASSFSADTEAFF	.	.	TRBV6-4	TRBJ1-1
TGCGCCAGCAGCTTGATGGGGACGGGGAATCAGCCCCAGCATTTT	CASSLMGTGNQPQHF	.	.	TRBV5-1	TRBJ1-5
TGTGCCAGCAGCTCTGTCCGGGTCCAAAAGGGAAACACCATATATTTT	CASSSVRVQKGNTIYF	.	.	TRBV11-2	TRBJ1-3
TGTGCCTGGAGTGGATCCTACGAGCAGTACTTC	CAWSGSYEQYF	.	.	TRBV30	TRBJ2-7
TGCGCCAGCAGCTTAAACGCAGGGGCCTCTTATGGCTACACCTTC	CASSLNAGASYGYTF	.	.	TRBV5-1	TRBJ1-2
TGCAGCGTTGGAGGTGACAGGGGGTCTAACTATGGCTACACCTTC	CSVGGDRGSNYGYTF	TRBD1	.	TRBV29-1	TRBJ1-2